The 28 T cell receptor beta chains reported below all come from one sample, sequenced in a study of T-cell memory formation after mild COVID-19. TCRdb redid the calling of the 5' RACE reads with MiXCR, one entry per CDR3 protein. The top ten clones hold roughly 9.7% of a sample with roughly 410,000 distinct CDR3 sequences, 24% of them seen once. Sequenced material: PBMCs or a T cell subset sorted from them (not recorded which). These receptors were obtained from an adult woman who had mild COVID-19 (a few samples of this study predate the infection). Cell type and time point are not known.

This clonotype appeared a few times. The chain has TRBV5-5 and TRBJ1-3; D call uncertain. CDR1 is SGHKS, CDR2 YYEKEE, per germline (reference sequence). V was pared by 5 bases and J by 0 bases, with 12 bases between. The CDR3 runs to 15 residues. The chain's CDR3 is CASSDIPSSGNTIYF. CDR3 DNA: TGTGCCAGCAGTGATATTCCGAGCTCTGGAAACACCATATATTTT.

The chain recombines TRBV5-1 with TRBJ2-1; the D call may be TRBD1 or TRBD2 (5 bases each). Germline CDR1 SGHRS, CDR2 YFSETQ. The length of the CDR3 is 14 residues. V lost 1 base to trimming and J lost 8 bases, with 13 bases between them. CDR3: CASSLYALGDEQFF. The CDR3 coding sequence is TGCGCCAGCAGCTTGTATGCGTTGGGGGATGAGCAGTTCTTC.

This chain uses TRBV9 with TRBJ2-3; D may be TRBD2 (6 bases). V was pared by 4 bases and J by 0 bases, with 18 bases between. The CDR3 spans 17 residues. CDR1 is SGDLS and CDR2 is YYNGEE in the germline V gene. The chain's CDR3 is CASSSPPGAASTDTQYF. CDR3 coding DNA: TGTGCCAGCAGCTCGCCCCCGGGAGCAGCGAGCACAGATACGCAGTATTTT.

A few counts support this clonotype. The chain joins TRBV15 to TRBJ1-2; TRBD1 is a possible D gene (6 bases). Trimming stripped 0 bases from V and 2 bases from J, with 13 bases between. Germline values: CDR1 LNHNV, CDR2 YYDKDF (reference sequence). CDR3 length equals 16 residues. CDR3 nucleotides: TGTGCCACCAGCAGAGATCGGACAGACATAAACTATGGCTACACCTTC. Encoded protein: CATSRDRTDINYGYTF.

The CDR3: CASSFTAQSTDTQYF. CDR3 sequence (DNA): TGTGCCAGCAGCTTCACGGCTCAAAGCACAGATACGCAGTATTTT. The chain is built from TRBV7-2 and TRBJ2-3; D is unclear. The CDR3 is 15 amino acids. Between the trimmed V and J ends, which lost 3 bases and 0 bases, there was a span of 10 bases. The germline CDR1 and CDR2 sequences are SGHTA and FQGNSA.

The chain has TRBV5-1 and TRBJ2-1, with 7 bases that match TRBD2. J lost 0 bases, V lost 0 bases, and 6 bases had no gene match. CDR1 is SGHRS, CDR2 YFSETQ, per germline. The CDR3 is 17 amino acids. The CDR3 bases are TGCGCCAGCAGCTTGGCGGCTAGCGGAAGCTCCTACAATGAGCAGTTCTTC. Amino acids: CASSLAASGSSYNEQFF.

The table lists this clonotype with a few counts. For the CDR3, the DNA is TGTGCCAGCAGTTTAGTGGTTTCACCCCTCCACTTT. Amino acid sequence: CASSLVVSPLHF. The J gene is TRBJ1-6, the V gene TRBV12-3 or TRBV12-4, with D unclear. This CDR3 has 12 residues. Trimming left V 1 base short and J 9 bases short, with 4 bases between.

CDR3 protein: CASSQVGQDLLNIQYF. CDR3 nucleotides: TGTGCCAGCAGCCAAGTTGGACAGGATCTACTGAACATTCAGTACTTC. The chain joins TRBV3-1 to TRBJ2-4, with 7 bases that match TRBD1. With 1 base clipped from V and 7 bases from J, the junction kept 10 bases outside the gene matches. Germline V gene sequence: CDR1 LGHDT, CDR2 YNNKEL (reference sequence). CDR3 size: 16 residues.

The chain uses TRBV6-2 or TRBV6-3 and TRBJ2-1, with D uncertain. Per the germline V gene, CDR1 is MNHEY and CDR2 is SVGEGT. V lost 6 bases and J lost 6, with 12 bases in between. This CDR3 is built from 13 residues. CDR3 DNA: TGTGCCAGCAGGGTCCCCTTACTCAATGAGCAGTTCTTC. It codes for CASRVPLLNEQFF.

The chain has TRBV4-3 and TRBJ2-1; TRBD2 agrees at 8 bases. Per the germline V gene, CDR1 is LGHNA and CDR2 is YSLEER. The CDR3 is 15 residues long. The ends lost 1 base at V and 8 bases at J; junction bases unmatched: 7. CDR3 in DNA: TGCGCCAGCAGCCAAGGTGAGCGGGAGCACTATGAGCAGTTCTTC. It yields the protein CASSQGEREHYEQFF.

The chain couples TRBV20-1 to TRBJ2-5; TRBD2 matches 7 bases. V shed 4 bases and J 5 bases; nucleotides not matched to a gene: 10. This CDR3 is built from 14 residues. From germline, CDR1 is DFQATT and CDR2 SNEGSKA (reference sequence). This chain's CDR3 is CSAKGTTNWETQYF. Here the CDR3 DNA reads TGCAGTGCTAAGGGGACTACCAACTGGGAGACCCAGTACTTC.

The chain employs TRBV24-1 and TRBJ1-5; unclear D gene. The CDR3 loop spans 14 amino acids. Germline V gene data show CDR1 as KGHDR and CDR2 as SFDVKD. The germline V and J ends were trimmed by 5 bases and 0 bases, with 7 bases remaining between them. This CDR3 reads CATSVWDSNQPQHF. CDR3 DNA sequence: TGTGCCACCAGTGTTTGGGATAGCAATCAGCCCCAGCATTTT.

Details on this clonotype: Relative to the germline gene, one junction end is altered; a read error may explain this. V gene TRBV7-2 combines with J gene TRBJ1-1; possibly TRBD1 for D (5 bases). In germline, CDR1 is SGHTA, CDR2 FQGNSA. The CDR3 is 12 amino acids. DNA of the CDR3: TGTGCCAGCAGCTTAGTAGACAGCAACCCTCACTTT. Its translation is CASSLVDSNPHF.

The rearrangement links TRBV7-2 to TRBJ1-2; 12 nucleotides line up with TRBD1. J was trimmed by 4 bases and V by 4 bases; bases with no gene match: 13. Germline V gene lookup returns CDR1 SGHTA and CDR2 FQGNSA. CDR3 length: 18 amino acids. Here the CDR3 reads CASSWGPGQGATSYGYTF. CDR3 sequence (DNA): TGTGCCAGCAGCTGGGGACCGGGACAGGGGGCGACCAGCTATGGCTACACCTTC.

This chain joins TRBV12-3 or TRBV12-4 and TRBJ2-7; TRBD1 is a possible D gene (5 bases). V dropped 4 bases and J dropped 7 bases, with 14 bases sitting between them. The CDR3 sequence is 13 residues long. The CDR3 region has the DNA TGTGCCAGCAGTTCGCAGGGTATCTCAGAGCAGTACTTC. Translating gives CASSSQGISEQYF.

The chain uses TRBV5-1 and TRBJ2-1, with no clear D. Between the trimmed V and J ends, which lost 5 bases and 5 bases, there was a span of 11 bases. Germline assignment: CDR1 SGHRS and CDR2 YFSETQ. The CDR3 totals 13 residues. CDR3 sequence reads: CASRREINNEQFF. CDR3 DNA sequence: TGCGCCAGCAGAAGGGAAATCAACAATGAGCAGTTCTTC.

This clonotype appeared a few times. The CDR3 nucleotides read TGTGCCACCAGTGATAGTGTTAGTGAGCAGTTCTTC. Translated, it gives CATSDSVSEQFF. The chain employs TRBV24-1 and TRBJ2-1; no clear D gene. CDR3 length: 12 amino acids. The germline CDR1 and CDR2 sequences are KGHDR and SFDVKD. The ends were cut back, 3 bases at V and 9 bases at J, with 8 bases in the middle.

This clonotype was counted a few times. The genes are TRBV14 and TRBJ1-4; D gene unclear. Germline CDR1 reads SGHDN; CDR2 reads FVKESK. Trimming cost V 3 bases and J 5 bases, with 13 bases left between them. The CDR3 is made up of 15 amino acids. The CDR3 sequence is CASSHNPGRNEKLFF. In nucleotides, the CDR3 is TGTGCCAGCAGCCATAATCCCGGCAGAAATGAAAAACTGTTTTTT.

This clonotype occurred a few times. The V call is TRBV6-1, the J call TRBJ1-6; TRBD1 agrees at 11 bases. This CDR3 comprises 14 residues. CDR1 is MNHNS and CDR2 is SASEGT in the germline V gene. The V segment lost 7 bases and the J segment 8 bases; nucleotides outside the gene matches: 4. CDR3 coding DNA: TGTGCCAGCATTTGGGACAGGGGGGATTCACCCCTCCACTTT. Translation: CASIWDRGDSPLHF.

The chain has TRBV9 and TRBJ2-2; 10 positions match TRBD1. With V trimmed by 0 bases and J by 5 bases, 1 base remained unmatched. CDR1 SGDLS and CDR2 YYNGEE come from the germline V gene. This CDR3 has 15 residues. In DNA, the CDR3 is TGTGCCAGCAGCGTAGGGACAGGGGGGACCGGGGAGCTGTTTTTT. Protein: CASSVGTGGTGELFF.

A few counts support this clonotype. The chain recombines TRBV5-1 with TRBJ1-6, with a possible D match to TRBD1 (6 bases). Germline CDR1 is SGHRS and CDR2 is YFSETQ. The CDR3 contains 14 residues. With 4 bases removed from V and 9 bases from J, the gap between germline ends came to 14 bases. For the CDR3, the DNA is TGCGCCAGCAGCCTTACAGGGAAGCGTTCACCCCTCCACTTT. Protein sequence: CASSLTGKRSPLHF.

This clonotype appeared a single time. This chain connects TRBV7-9 to TRBJ1-2; tentative D call: TRBD1 (5 bases). This CDR3 has 12 residues. Germline CDR1 SEHNR, CDR2 FQNEAQ (reference sequence). V was pared by 2 bases and J by 7 bases, with 8 bases between. The CDR3 sequence: CASSLTQGGYTF. The CDR3 DNA reads TGTGCCAGCAGCTTAACTCAGGGTGGCTACACCTTC.

This chain joins TRBV20-1 and TRBJ2-3; TRBD1 is a possible D gene (6 bases). The CDR3 is 15 residues long. CDR1 is DFQATT and CDR2 is SNEGSKA in the germline V gene (reference sequence). V was pared by 2 bases and J by 0 bases, with 12 bases between. The CDR3, as DNA: TGCAGTGCTAGAAAGACAGGCCCTAGCACAGATACGCAGTATTTT. Translation gives CSARKTGPSTDTQYF.

CDR3 coding DNA: TGCGCCAGCAGCTCCGGCATCTATGAGCAGTTCTTC. The encoded protein is CASSSGIYEQFF. This chain links TRBV5-1 with TRBJ2-1, with D uncertain. Trimming cost V 3 bases and J 8 bases, with 9 bases left between them. This CDR3 has 12 residues. CDR1 is SGHRS, CDR2 YFSETQ, per germline.

The chain employs TRBV7-8 and TRBJ2-5, with D possibly matching TRBD2 (6 bases). The V and J ends lost 2 bases and 4 bases respectively, with 14 bases between them. The CDR3 contains 15 residues. Germline lookup yields CDR1 SGHVS and CDR2 FQNEAQ. In nucleotides, the CDR3 is TGTGCCAGCAGCTTATTATTGGCGGGATCAGAGACCCAGTACTTC. This codes for CASSLLLAGSETQYF.

The rearrangement joins TRBV9 to TRBJ2-3; possibly TRBD2 for D (5 bases). This CDR3 spans 15 amino acids. Between the trimmed V and J ends, which lost 0 bases and 2 bases, there was a span of 10 bases. The germline gives CDR1 SGDLS, CDR2 YYNGEE. This chain's CDR3 is CASSVARRATDTQYF. The CDR3 nucleotides read TGTGCCAGCAGCGTAGCTCGGCGGGCCACAGATACGCAGTATTTT.

In its sample, this clonotype was seen a few times. V gene TRBV19 combines with J gene TRBJ1-2; TRBD1 might be the D (6 bases). The CDR3 contains 13 residues. Germline CDR1 and CDR2: LNHDA and SQIVND (reference sequence). The V and J ends lost 8 bases and 6 bases respectively, with 16 bases between them. This chain's CDR3 is CASSDQGRDGYTF. As DNA, the CDR3 is TGTGCCAGTTCAGACCAGGGGCGAGATGGCTACACCTTC. Supplemented by reference TRBV19 and TRBJ1-2, the full variable domain reads DGGITQSPKYLFRKEGQNVTLSCEQNLNHDAMYWYRQDPGQGLRLIYYSQIVNDFQKGDIAEGYSVSREKKESFPLTVTSAQKNPTAFYLCASSDQGRDGYTFGSGTRLTVV.

The chain links TRBV25-1 to TRBJ2-1, with D tentatively TRBD1 or TRBD2 (7 bases each). Germline V gives CDR1 MGHDK, CDR2 SYGVNS. The V end was cut by 1 base, the J end by 12 bases, with 13 bases between. This CDR3 spans 13 amino acids. The CDR3 DNA is TGTGCCAGCAGTGAATGGGAGGGGGCAAGGCAGTTCTTC. Its protein is CASSEWEGARQFF.